This TCR beta chain came from a study of PD-L1 blockade in urothelial cancer. Study as a whole: Prior chemotherapy regimens per patient numbered 0 to 3. Blood was evaluated 3 weeks (second dose) and 6 weeks after therapy began.

V was clipped by 3 bases and J by 8 bases; unmatched bases: 15. This CDR3 spans 19 amino acids. Germline CDR1 is MGHRA and CDR2 is YSYEKL. Time point specified: pretreatment peripheral blood. The patients' disease, urothelial carcinoma, was locally advanced or metastatic. The data were produced by immunoSEQ multiplex PCR, yet TCRdb's version contains in-frame clones alone and is incomplete. This table holds tens of thousands of clones, around 90% found once. Sequenced material: PBMCs, taken around atezolizumab (anti-PD-L1) treatment. The source of this sequence is a man aged 55 to 69 with urothelial cancer. The chain carries TRBV4-1 and TRBJ2-4, with 14 bases lining up with TRBD2. The DNA for the CDR3 is TGCGCCAGCAGCCACCCTAATACAGGACTAGCGGGAGGTGGGTACATTCAGTACTTC. This translates into CASSHPNTGLAGGGYIQYF.